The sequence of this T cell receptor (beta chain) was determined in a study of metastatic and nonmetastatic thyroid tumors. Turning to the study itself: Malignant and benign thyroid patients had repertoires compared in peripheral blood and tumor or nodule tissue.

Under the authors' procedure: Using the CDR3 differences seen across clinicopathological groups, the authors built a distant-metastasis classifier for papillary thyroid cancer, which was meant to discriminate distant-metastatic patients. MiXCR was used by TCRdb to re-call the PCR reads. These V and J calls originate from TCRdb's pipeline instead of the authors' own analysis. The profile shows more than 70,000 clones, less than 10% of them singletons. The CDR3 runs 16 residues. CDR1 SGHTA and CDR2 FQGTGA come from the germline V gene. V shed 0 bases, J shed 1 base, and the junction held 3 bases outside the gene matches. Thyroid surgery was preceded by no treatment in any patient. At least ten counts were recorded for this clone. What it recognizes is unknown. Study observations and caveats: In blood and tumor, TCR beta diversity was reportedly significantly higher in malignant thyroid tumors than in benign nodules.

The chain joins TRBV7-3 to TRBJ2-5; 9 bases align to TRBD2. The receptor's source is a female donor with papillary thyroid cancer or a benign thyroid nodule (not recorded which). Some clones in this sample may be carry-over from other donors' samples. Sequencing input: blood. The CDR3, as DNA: TGTGCCAGCAGCTTAACCTCAGCGGGGGGCCAAGAGACCCAGTACTTC. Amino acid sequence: CASSLTSAGGQETQYF.